The 8 T cell receptor beta chains below all came from one sample that was sequenced in a study of blood T cell repertoires in COVID-19. The table came from immunoSEQ multiplex PCR; TCRdb's copy has only in-frame clones and leaves some out. This table holds about 150,000 clones, 80% found once. Sequenced sample: peripheral blood. All receptors come from a man in his 60s with acute or convalescent COVID-19.

V gene TRBV18 combines with J gene TRBJ2-7; 9 nucleotides line up with TRBD2. Germline CDR1 is KGHSH and CDR2 is LQKENI. The trim removed 5 bases at V and 6 bases at J, leaving 8 bases unmatched. The CDR3 extends over 14 amino acids. In nucleotides, the CDR3 is TGTGCCAGCTCATGGGATAGCGGGAGTATCGAGCAGTACTTC. Translation gives CASSWDSGSIEQYF. The whole variable domain, filled in from reference TRBV18 and TRBJ2-7, reads NAGVMQNPRHLVRRRGQEARLRCSPMKGHSHVYWYRQLPEEGLKFMVYLQKENIIDESGMPKERFSAEFPKEGPSILRIQQVVRGDSAAYFCASSWDSGSIEQYFGPGTRLTVT.

This chain connects TRBV20-1 to TRBJ1-5; D unclear. Germline V lookup: CDR1 DFQATT, CDR2 SNEGSKA (reference sequence). V was cut by 3 bases and J by 3 bases, with 9 bases left in between. The CDR3 contains 13 residues. In DNA, the CDR3 is TGCAGTGCTAGTCCGGGGTTCAATCAGCCCCAGCATTTT. Amino acid sequence: CSASPGFNQPQHF.

The CDR3 here is CASSVDRGGELFF. The CDR3 region has the DNA TGTGCCAGTAGTGTCGACAGGGGCGGGGAGCTGTTTTTT. The chain recombines TRBV19 with TRBJ2-2; 8 bases fit TRBD1. Per the germline V gene, CDR1 is LNHDA and CDR2 is SQIVND (reference sequence). This CDR3 has 13 amino acids. V lost 5 bases to trimming and J lost 7 bases; unmatched junction nucleotides: 3.

V usage is TRBV25-1 and J usage is TRBJ1-5; no clear D. The CDR3 consists of 13 residues. Germline CDR1 and CDR2: MGHDK and SYGVNS. V lost 1 base to trimming and J lost 6 bases, with 7 bases between them. The CDR3 DNA reads as TGTGCCAGCAGTGAATCAGGTTTTCAGCCCCAGCATTTT. This sequence encodes CASSESGFQPQHF.

J is TRBJ2-3 and V is TRBV6-5, with D perhaps matching TRBD2 (5 bases). Germline V gives CDR1 MNHEY, CDR2 SVGAGI. The CDR3 is 13 amino acids. V lost 5 bases, J lost 1 base, and 7 bases lay in between. The CDR3 loop is CASSPGGTDTQYF. CDR3 nucleotides: TGTGCCAGCAGTCCCGGGGGCACAGATACGCAGTATTTT.

This chain joins TRBV19 and TRBJ2-1; no clear D gene. Trimming removed 5 bases at V and 3 bases at J, with 14 bases between. Germline V gene sequence: CDR1 LNHDA, CDR2 SQIVND (reference sequence). This CDR3 region has 15 residues. The CDR3 DNA reads TGTGCCAGTAGTGTCAGTGCCCACCACTACAATGAGCAGTTCTTC. It yields the protein CASSVSAHHYNEQFF.

The chain carries TRBV24-1 and TRBJ2-5, with D perhaps matching TRBD2 (6 bases). There are 16 residues in the CDR3. Per the germline V gene, CDR1 is KGHDR and CDR2 is SFDVKD. The V and J ends lost 3 bases and 3 bases respectively, with 16 bases between them. CDR3 bases: TGTGCCACCAGTGATCCCCAGCCGGGGGAGGAAGAGACCCAGTACTTC. It translates to CATSDPQPGEEETQYF.

The V gene is TRBV19, the J gene TRBJ1-6; a possible D gene is TRBD1 (6 bases). Trimming took off 0 bases at V and 6 bases at J, with 15 bases between the two ends. Looked up from germline, CDR1 is LNHDA and CDR2 is SQIVND (reference sequence). The CDR3 has 17 residues. This CDR3 is CASSIEASRGANSPLHF. The CDR3 region has the DNA TGTGCCAGTAGTATAGAGGCCTCTCGGGGGGCTAATTCACCCCTCCACTTT.